These 27 T cell receptor beta chains share one sample of origin, sequenced in a study of post-analysis software for immune sequencing data. The study's findings and limits: With TRBV5-6, TRBV5-1 and TRBV20-1 included, about 5 TRBV segments were more frequent in patients than in controls.

What these receptors recognize is not known. TCR beta libraries were prepared from cDNA with unique molecular identifiers. TCRdb recomputed calls from the PCR reads with MiXCR, one row per CDR3 protein. The sample has 700,000 to 800,000 distinct CDR3 sequences; about 32% are singletons. The sample taken for sequencing was blood. Every receptor here comes from a girl aged 10 to 17 with multiple sclerosis.

At least ten counts were recorded for this clonotype. This chain links TRBV20-1 with TRBJ2-5, with TRBD1 matching 7 bases. Germline V CDR1 and CDR2: DFQATT, SNEGSKA (reference sequence). The CDR3 totals 13 residues. Germline trimming cut 7 bases from V and 6 bases from J; bases unmatched to any gene: 11. The chain's CDR3 is CSVEHRQGKTQYF. The CDR3 DNA is TGCAGTGTCGAACATCGACAGGGAAAGACCCAGTACTTC.

This clonotype was counted only a few times. The rearrangement uses TRBV6-2 or TRBV6-3 and TRBJ2-2, with D perhaps TRBD1 or TRBD2 (6 bases each). The germline CDR1 and CDR2 sequences are MNHEY and SVGEGT. The V and J ends lost 5 bases and 4 bases respectively, with 14 bases between them. The CDR3 contains 15 residues. CDR3 nucleotides: TGTGCCAGCAGTAACAGGGACTTCATCACCGGGGAGCTGTTTTTT. Translation: CASSNRDFITGELFF.

This chain links TRBV7-2 with TRBJ2-5; 7 bases line up with TRBD2. The J call could be wrong; TRBJ2-7 is a better fit for the DNA end. This CDR3 contains 18 residues. Looked up from germline, CDR1 is SGHTA and CDR2 is FQGNSA. In nucleotides, the CDR3 is TGTGCCAGCAGCTTATCTTCTTGGGGCGGGAGTTCCCCGAACGAGCAGTACTTC. This encodes CASSLSSWGGSSPNEQYF.

This clonotype was seen ten or more times. This sequence joins TRBV12-3 or TRBV12-4 and TRBJ2-7; 8 bases match TRBD1. Unmatched junction bases numbered 8, after V lost 5 bases and J lost 2 bases. CDR3 size: 15 residues. DNA of the CDR3: TGTGCCAGCAGTGGGCGACAGGGGCGCCCCTACGAGCAGTACTTC. Protein product: CASSGRQGRPYEQYF.

This clonotype was picked up a small number of times. V and J are TRBV28 and TRBJ2-5; TRBD2 aligns across 8 bases. With V trimmed by 3 bases and J by 5 bases, 8 bases remained unmatched. CDR1 is MDHEN, CDR2 SYDVKM, per germline. This CDR3 region has 15 residues. CDR3 region: CASSLGGGSWETQYF. The DNA of the CDR3 is TGTGCCAGCAGTTTGGGCGGGGGGTCGTGGGAGACCCAGTACTTC.

This clonotype has a handful of counts. The chain is built from TRBV6-2 or TRBV6-3 and TRBJ1-6, with TRBD1 as a possible D gene (6 bases). CDR1 and CDR2 (germline): MNHEY, SVGEGT. Trimming took 10 bases from V and 7 from J, leaving 14 bases between them. This CDR3 contains 13 residues. The CDR3 spells CATRDKWNSPLHF. As DNA, the CDR3 is TGTGCCACTCGGGACAAATGGAATTCACCCCTCCACTTT.

V is TRBV6-2 or TRBV6-3 and J is TRBJ1-6, with a weak D call TRBD1 (5 bases). CDR1 is MNHEY, CDR2 SVGEGT, per germline. This CDR3 region has 18 residues. The germline V and J ends were trimmed by 3 bases and 7 bases, with 22 bases remaining between them. The CDR3 loop reads CASSYWPGSDGANSPLHF. CDR3 in DNA: TGTGCCAGCAGTTATTGGCCGGGGTCCGACGGGGCCAATTCACCCCTCCACTTT.

The chain recombines TRBV5-1 with TRBJ1-2, with 8 bases identical to TRBD1. Unmatched junction bases numbered 10, after V lost 5 bases and J lost 1 base. Per the germline V gene, CDR1 is SGHRS and CDR2 is YFSETQ. There are 16 residues in the CDR3. In DNA form, the CDR3 reads TGCGCCAGCAGAAAGGGACAGGCACGAATTAACTATGGCTACACCTTC. It codes for CASRKGQARINYGYTF.

This chain joins TRBV20-1 and TRBJ2-3; 9 positions agree with TRBD2. J lost 0 bases, V lost 7 bases, and 5 bases had no gene match. Germline V gene lookup returns CDR1 DFQATT and CDR2 SNEGSKA (reference sequence). This CDR3 region has 14 residues. The CDR3 DNA follows: TGCAGTGTGCGGGGGGGACCTAGCACAGATACGCAGTATTTT. Its protein is CSVRGGPSTDTQYF.

V usage is TRBV6-1 and J usage is TRBJ1-6; D gene ambiguous. This CDR3 is built from 16 residues. Germline CDR1 reads MNHNS; CDR2 reads SASEGT. Trimming removed 6 bases from V and 0 bases from J, with 12 bases in between. The CDR3 is CASSERGDSYNSPLHF. CDR3 sequence (DNA): TGTGCCAGCAGCGAACGAGGCGACTCCTATAATTCACCCCTCCACTTT.

This clonotype was detected only a few times. The CDR3 nucleotides are TGTGCCAGCAGCCAAAAGAGGGGGACTAGCTTGGGGCAGGAGACCCAGTACTTC. Protein sequence: CASSQKRGTSLGQETQYF. The chain is built from TRBV3-1 and TRBJ2-5, with 9 bases fitting TRBD2. CDR1 and CDR2 (germline): LGHDT, YNNKEL (reference sequence). J lost 5 bases, V lost 2 bases, and 15 bases had no gene match. The CDR3 runs 18 residues.

This clonotype was picked up a small number of times. The genes are TRBV7-2 and TRBJ2-7; tentatively, D is TRBD2 (5 bases). From germline, CDR1 is SGHTA and CDR2 FQGNSA. The CDR3 covers 12 residues. V was clipped by 8 bases and J by 4 bases, with 12 bases between them. In DNA form, the CDR3 reads TGTGCCAGCCGGGGAGCAGAATACGAGCAGTACTTC. This sequence encodes CASRGAEYEQYF.

This clonotype was recorded many times. V is TRBV11-2 and J is TRBJ2-5; no reliable D call. CDR1 and CDR2 (germline): SGHAT, FQNNGV. Trimming cost V 2 bases and J 0 bases, with 13 bases left between them. CDR3 length: 16 residues. The DNA of the CDR3 is TGTGCCAGCAGCTTAATGACGGCTACGTACCAAGAGACCCAGTACTTC. Translated, it gives CASSLMTATYQETQYF.

The chain recombines TRBV3-1 with TRBJ1-1; no firm D call. Between the trimmed V and J ends, which lost 5 bases and 2 bases, there was a span of 12 bases. This CDR3 is built from 14 residues. Germline CDR1 LGHDT, CDR2 YNNKEL (reference sequence). For the CDR3, the DNA is TGTGCCAGCAGCGCAACCACAGTAAACACTGAAGCTTTCTTT. Amino acids: CASSATTVNTEAFF.

This clonotype has only a few counts. The CDR3 sequence: CASSRQGTLDNSPLHF. The CDR3 coding sequence is TGTGCCAGCAGCCGACAGGGAACTCTTGATAATTCACCCCTCCACTTT. The gene calls are TRBV13 and TRBJ1-6, with 7 bases fitting TRBD1. CDR3 length: 16 residues. After removal of 5 bases from V and 5 bases from J, the junction contained 9 bases not matched to a gene. Germline loops: CDR1 PRHDT, CDR2 FYEKMQ (reference sequence). The full variable domain, in which reference TRBV13 and TRBJ1-6 provide the parts outside the CDR3, is AAGVIQSPRHLIKEKRETATLKCYPIPRHDTVYWYQQGPGQDPQFLISFYEKMQSDKGSIPDRFSAQQFSDYHSELNMSSLELGDSALYFCASSRQGTLDNSPLHFGNGTRLTVT.

The chain links TRBV12-3 or TRBV12-4 to TRBJ2-1; D unclear. V was pared by 7 bases and J by 8 bases, with 15 bases between. This CDR3 region has 13 residues. The CDR3 DNA reads as TGTGCCAGCACCCCTGGGGTCCCCGATGAGCAGTTCTTC. Its protein is CASTPGVPDEQFF.

CDR3: CASSSDRGPGETQYF. The CDR3 coding sequence is TGCGCCAGCAGCTCGGACAGGGGGCCCGGAGAGACCCAGTACTTC. This chain connects TRBV5-1 to TRBJ2-5, with TRBD1 identical over 11 bases. The CDR3 runs 15 residues. V lost 3 bases, J lost 4 bases, and 5 bases stayed unmatched. Germline assignment: CDR1 SGHRS and CDR2 YFSETQ. The variable domain in full, with the rest retrieved from reference TRBV5-1 and TRBJ2-5, is KAGVTQTPRYLIKTRGQQVTLSCSPISGHRSVSWYQQTPGQGLQFLFEYFSETQRNKGNFPGRFSGRQFSNSRSEMNVSTLELGDSALYLCASSSDRGPGETQYFGPGTRLLVL.

This chain uses TRBV20-1 with TRBJ1-6; 10 positions match TRBD1. In germline, CDR1 is DFQATT, CDR2 SNEGSKA (reference sequence). The CDR3 loop spans 17 amino acids. J gave up 1 base and V 2 bases, and 5 bases lay outside the gene matches. CDR3 loop: CSARPRTGGSYNSPLHF. CDR3 coding DNA: TGCAGTGCTAGACCTCGGACAGGGGGGTCCTATAATTCACCCCTCCACTTT.

Ten or more counts support this clonotype. The CDR3 bases are TGTGCCAGCAGCCGAGACAGGGGAGGAAACTATGGCTACACCTTC. Translating it yields CASSRDRGGNYGYTF. The chain is built from TRBV27 and TRBJ1-2; 8 bases map to TRBD1. V was clipped by 6 bases and J by 2 bases; unmatched bases: 8. Germline lookup yields CDR1 MNHEY and CDR2 SMNVEV (reference sequence). The CDR3 is 15 amino acids.

This clonotype occurred a few times. V and J are TRBV5-1 and TRBJ1-1; weak D call: TRBD1 (5 bases). Germline V gene sequence: CDR1 SGHRS, CDR2 YFSETQ. The CDR3 length is 14 residues. Trimming pared 2 bases from V and 4 bases from J, leaving 12 bases between. CDR3: CASSFGSGFTEAFF. The CDR3 bases are TGCGCCAGCAGCTTTGGCTCAGGGTTCACTGAAGCTTTCTTT.

The chain uses TRBV14 and TRBJ2-7, with a possible D match to TRBD1 (6 bases). Trimming removed 4 bases from V and 0 bases from J, with 13 bases in between. Germline-derived CDR1 and CDR2 are SGHDN and FVKESK. The CDR3 totals 15 residues. The CDR3 bases are TGTGCCAGCAGCCCCCAACGGGACATCTCCTACGAGCAGTACTTC. It yields the protein CASSPQRDISYEQYF.

This clonotype was counted at least ten times. The chain links TRBV7-2 to TRBJ2-7; 11 bases are shared with TRBD2. V trimming: 1 base; J trimming: 3 bases; junction bases outside the gene matches: 2. There are 15 residues in the CDR3. Germline CDR1 reads SGHTA; CDR2 reads FQGNSA. The CDR3 bases are TGTGCCAGCAGCTTAGAAGGGACTAGCGGCTACGAGCAGTACTTC. Translating gives CASSLEGTSGYEQYF. The full variable domain, rest sourced from reference TRBV7-2 and TRBJ2-7, is GAGVSQSPSNKVTEKGKDVELRCDPISGHTALYWYRQSLGQGLEFLIYFQGNSAPDKSGLPSDRFSAERTGGSVSTLTIQRTQQEDSAVYLCASSLEGTSGYEQYFGPGTRLTVT.

This clonotype was detected once. The chain is built from TRBV29-1 and TRBJ1-3, with D hard to call. CDR3 size: 12 residues. V was clipped by 0 bases and J by 8 bases, with 8 bases between them. Germline values: CDR1 SQVTM, CDR2 ANQGSEA. DNA for the CDR3: TGCAGCGTTGAAGATCAAGTGCACACCATATATTTT. Translated: CSVEDQVHTIYF.

This clonotype was counted between two and nine times. The rearrangement joins TRBV7-9 to TRBJ1-2; 8 bases align to TRBD1. CDR3 size: 16 residues. The ends lost 3 bases at V and 2 bases at J; junction bases unmatched: 8. The germline gives CDR1 SEHNR, CDR2 FQNEAQ (reference sequence). CDR3 sequence: CASSLGRDRRNYGYTF. The CDR3 DNA is TGTGCCAGCAGCTTGGGCCGGGACAGGCGCAACTATGGCTACACCTTC.

The chain links TRBV12-3 or TRBV12-4 to TRBJ2-6; 8 nucleotides align to TRBD1. The CDR3 is made up of 17 amino acids. V lost 3 bases, J lost 2 bases, and 6 bases stayed unmatched. This CDR3 reads CASSLEGQVTGANVLTF. The CDR3, as DNA: TGTGCCAGCAGTTTGGAGGGACAGGTCACTGGGGCCAACGTCCTGACTTTC.

In this sample, this clonotype turned up once. This rearrangement joins TRBV5-1 to TRBJ2-1; 10 positions agree with TRBD1. The J call could be wrong; TRBJ2-7 is a better fit for the DNA end. The CDR3 is 14 residues long. Germline loops: CDR1 SGHRS, CDR2 YFSETQ. The CDR3 reads CASSSDRGFNEQYF. For the CDR3, the DNA is TGCGCCAGCAGCTCGGACAGGGGGTTCAACGAGCAGTACTTC.

This clonotype was seen more than once but under ten times. The chain has TRBV27 and TRBJ2-3; 8 bases map to TRBD2. From germline, CDR1 is MNHEY and CDR2 SMNVEV (reference sequence). The CDR3 loop spans 14 amino acids. After removal of 3 bases from V and 9 bases from J, the junction contained 8 bases not matched to a gene. The CDR3, as DNA: TGTGCCAGCAGTTTCCCCTCGGGGGGGGCGACGCAGTATTTT. This gives the protein CASSFPSGGATQYF.